The sample holds one count of the clone carrying this T cell receptor (beta chain). Its antigen is not known. Sequencing used immunoSEQ multiplex PCR; TCRdb keeps in-frame clones, though not all of them. The repertoire holds more than 65,000 clones, with almost 80% as singletons. The data were taken from a study of T cell responses to AZD1222 COVID-19 vaccine. As for the study in general: Second-dose recipients at about 4 or about 12 weeks were treated as one pooled group.

Study-wide points: Rises in breadth and depth of Spike-specific TCRs came after two AZD1222 doses. Clonal diversity was possibly underestimated, and the donors were mostly white British, with more females.

This clonotype was sampled from an adult in good health. The specimen was peripheral blood, collected on day 0 of AZD1222 vaccination.

DNA for the CDR3: TGTGCCATCAGTGAGTTTCAGGGCGATCAGCCCCAGCATTTT. This encodes CAISEFQGDQPQHF. This chain connects TRBV10-3 to TRBJ1-5; D perhaps matches TRBD1 (5 bases). V gave up 1 base and J gave up 5 bases, with 9 bases separating them. This CDR3 contains 14 residues. CDR1 and CDR2 from the germline V gene are ENHRY and SYGVKD.